The subject of this entry is one T cell receptor beta chain. No antigen is known for it. The data were obtained in a study of blood T cells in healthy people across ages. Study conclusions and caveats: Diversity figures based on one million T cells were deemed too low.

Using a J-beta primer mix together with a sample-barcoded 5' primer, a second PCR was run for about 7 to 12 cycles. Every cDNA was tagged by a template-switch adaptor with 12 random nucleotides. Researchers report that each sample yielded at least 2.5 million CDR3-containing paired-end reads. TCRdb fed the 5' RACE reads into MiXCR, producing one record per CDR3 protein. The data contain hundreds of thousands of distinct CDR3 sequences, less than 30% of them singletons. Germline V CDR1 and CDR2: SGHTA, FQGNSA. The CDR3 has 15 residues. The chain uses TRBV7-2 and TRBJ2-5; TRBD2 agrees at 11 bases. The better agreement between TRBJ2-1 and the DNA end casts doubt on the J call. This TCR derives from a woman between 65 and 79 years old in good health. The sample consisted of blood. CDR3 nucleotides: TGTGCCAGCAGTACTAGCGGGAGTCTGTACAATGAGCAGTTCTTC. Encoded protein: CASSTSGSLYNEQFF.